Listed below are T cell receptor beta chains from one sample, sequenced in a study of OX40 agonist ivuxolimab in advanced cancers. Data came from immunoSEQ multiplex PCR; TCRdb stores just in-frame clones and leaves some out. Of 90,000 to 100,000 clones detected, 90% to 96% appear once; the ten largest clones hold around 2.2%. The sequences come from CD4+ or CD8+ T cells sorted from blood, collected in a trial of the OX40 agonist ivuxolimab. These receptors originate from an adult with an advanced solid tumor such as melanoma, head and neck, liver or kidney cancer. Each CDR3 is given with its conserved first and last residue. The D gene is left open where the match is weak.

TRBJ1-2	NA	TRBV7-9	CASSYVNGYTF	TGTGCCAGCTCCTATGTCAATGGCTACACCTTC
TRBJ1-5	TRBD1	TRBV6-6	CASSSQDRVDQPQHF	TGTGCCAGCAGTTCTCAGGACAGGGTTGATCAGCCCCAGCATTTT
TRBJ2-3	NA	TRBV6-1	CASSPPFDSTDTQYF	TGTGCCAGCAGTCCCCCCTTCGACAGCACAGATACGCAGTATTTT
TRBJ2-7	NA	TRBV7-9	CASSLAPGDEQYF	TGTGCCAGCAGCTTAGCGCCCGGGGACGAGCAGTACTTC
TRBJ2-3	TRBD2	TRBV5-6	CASSLSGARQNTQYF	TGTGCCAGCAGCCTTAGCGGGGCGAGGCAAAATACGCAGTATTTT
TRBJ1-4	NA	TRBV6-5	CASSAEDGNEKLFF	TGTGCCAGCAGTGCTGAGGACGGTAATGAAAAACTGTTTTTT
TRBJ2-7	NA	TRBV19	CASSGQLSLLEQYF	TGTGCCAGTAGCGGACAGTTATCCCTCCTCGAGCAGTACTTC
TRBJ1-4	NA	TRBV6-6	CASSYLRGENEKLFF	TGTGCCAGCAGTTACCTCCGAGGGGAGAATGAAAAACTGTTTTTT
TRBJ2-7	NA	TRBV29-1	CSVEYRAEQYF	TGCAGCGTTGAATACAGGGCCGAGCAGTACTTC
TRBJ2-7	NA	TRBV12-5	CASGAIYEQYF	TGTGCTAGTGGTGCCATATACGAGCAGTACTTC
TRBJ2-6	NA	TRBV4-1	CASRDSGANVLTF	TGCGCCAGCAGGGACTCTGGGGCCAACGTCCTGACTTTC
TRBJ2-3	TRBD1	TRBV7-6	CASSATGSTDTQYF	TGTGCCAGCAGCGCGACAGGGTCCACAGATACGCAGTATTTT
TRBJ1-5	NA	TRBV6-6	CASSTGTAYSNQPQHF	TGTGCCAGCAGTACGGGGACGGCTTATAGCAATCAGCCCCAGCATTTT
TRBJ2-1	TRBD2	TRBV7-9	CASSPPTSGSYNEQFF	TGTGCCAGCAGCCCCCCGACTAGCGGGAGTTACAATGAGCAGTTCTTC
TRBJ2-1	TRBD1	TRBV2	CASSTRQGGYNEQFF	TGTGCCAGCAGTACCCGACAGGGCGGGTACAATGAGCAGTTCTTC
TRBJ2-7	NA	TRBV7-8	CASSHPPWLPNYEQYF	TGTGCCAGCAGCCATCCACCCTGGCTCCCCAACTACGAGCAGTACTTC
TRBJ1-6	NA	TRBV27	CASSLSGLGNSPLHF	TGTGCCAGCAGTTTATCCGGACTCGGGAATTCACCCCTCCACTTT
TRBJ2-1	TRBD2	TRBV19	CASSMGGDEQFF	TGTGCCAGTAGTATGGGAGGGGATGAGCAGTTCTTC